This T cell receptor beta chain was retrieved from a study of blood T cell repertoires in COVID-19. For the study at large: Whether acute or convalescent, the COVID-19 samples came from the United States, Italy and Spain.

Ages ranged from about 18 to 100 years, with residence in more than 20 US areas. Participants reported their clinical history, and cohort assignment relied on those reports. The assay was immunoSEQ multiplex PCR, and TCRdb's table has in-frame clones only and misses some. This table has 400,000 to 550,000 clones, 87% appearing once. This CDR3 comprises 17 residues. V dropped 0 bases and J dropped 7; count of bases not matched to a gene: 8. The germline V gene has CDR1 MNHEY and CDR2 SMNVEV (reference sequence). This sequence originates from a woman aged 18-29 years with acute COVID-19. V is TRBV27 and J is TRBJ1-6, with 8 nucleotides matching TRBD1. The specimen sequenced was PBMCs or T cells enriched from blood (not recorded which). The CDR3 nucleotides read TGTGCCAGCAGTTTATCGAAAGGGACAGGCAAGAATTCACCCCTCCACTTT. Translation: CASSLSKGTGKNSPLHF.